This paragraph reports one TCR beta chain. Its antigen is undetermined. This specimen belongs to a study of cytomegalovirus exposure and HLA in healthy donors. Points from the study as a whole: Immune exposure information available was restricted to CMV serostatus.

Use of 60 Vbeta and 13 Jbeta primers characterized the PCR. Only in-frame clones appear in the TCRdb table, and some are missing; sequencing was by immunoSEQ multiplex PCR. Its table records tens of thousands of clones. The source material was PBMCs. This clonotype was sampled from a man in his fifties or sixties in good health and CMV-seropositive.

The CDR3 sequence: CASSLDINYGYTF. The CDR3 bases are TGTGCCAGTAGCTTGGACATAAACTATGGCTACACCTTC. This chain joins TRBV19 and TRBJ1-2, with a weak D call TRBD1 (5 bases). The CDR3 runs to 13 residues. Germline V CDR1 and CDR2: LNHDA, SQIVND (reference sequence). V was cut by 6 bases and J by 2 bases, with 10 bases left in between.